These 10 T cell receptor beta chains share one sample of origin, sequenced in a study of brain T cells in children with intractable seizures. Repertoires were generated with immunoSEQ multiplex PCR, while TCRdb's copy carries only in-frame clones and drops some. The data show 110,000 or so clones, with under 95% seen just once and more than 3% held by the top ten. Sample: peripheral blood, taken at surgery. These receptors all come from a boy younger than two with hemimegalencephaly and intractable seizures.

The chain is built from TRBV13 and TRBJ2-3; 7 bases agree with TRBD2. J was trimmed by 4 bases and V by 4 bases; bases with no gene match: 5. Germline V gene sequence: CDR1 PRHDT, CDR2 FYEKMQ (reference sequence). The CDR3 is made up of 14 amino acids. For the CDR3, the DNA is TGTGCCAGCAGCTCCCGGACTAGGGCAGATACGCAGTATTTT. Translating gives CASSSRTRADTQYF.

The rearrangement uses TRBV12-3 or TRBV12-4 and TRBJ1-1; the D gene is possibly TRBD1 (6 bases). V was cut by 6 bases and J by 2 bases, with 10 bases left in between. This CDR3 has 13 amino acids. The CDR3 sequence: CASRGQFNTEAFF. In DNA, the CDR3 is TGTGCCAGCAGAGGACAGTTTAACACTGAAGCTTTCTTT.

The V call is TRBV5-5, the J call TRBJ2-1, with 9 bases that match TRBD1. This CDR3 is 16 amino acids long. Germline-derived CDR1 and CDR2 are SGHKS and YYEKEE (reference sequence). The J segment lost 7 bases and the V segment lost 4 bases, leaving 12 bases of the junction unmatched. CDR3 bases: TGTGCCAGCAGCCTAAGAAGCGGGACAGGGTGGAATGAGCAGTTCTTC. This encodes CASSLRSGTGWNEQFF.

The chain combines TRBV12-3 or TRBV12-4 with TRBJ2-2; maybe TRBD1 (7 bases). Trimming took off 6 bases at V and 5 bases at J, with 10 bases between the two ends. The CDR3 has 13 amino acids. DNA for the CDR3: TGTGCCAGCAGCCAGGGGGGAACCGGGGAGCTGTTTTTT. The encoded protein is CASSQGGTGELFF.

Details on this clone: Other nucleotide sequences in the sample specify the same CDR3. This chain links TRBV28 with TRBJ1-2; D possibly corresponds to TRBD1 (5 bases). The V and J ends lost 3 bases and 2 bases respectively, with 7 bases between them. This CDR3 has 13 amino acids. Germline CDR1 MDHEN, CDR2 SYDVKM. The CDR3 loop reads CASSFGGNYGYTF. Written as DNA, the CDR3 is TGTGCCAGCAGTTTTGGGGGGAACTATGGCTACACCTTC.

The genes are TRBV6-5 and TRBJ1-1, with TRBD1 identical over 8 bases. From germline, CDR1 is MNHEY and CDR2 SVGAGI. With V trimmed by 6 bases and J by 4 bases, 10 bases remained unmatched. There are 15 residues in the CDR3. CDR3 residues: CASRTSQGAGTEAFF. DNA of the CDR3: TGTGCCAGCAGAACCTCTCAGGGGGCGGGCACTGAAGCTTTCTTT.

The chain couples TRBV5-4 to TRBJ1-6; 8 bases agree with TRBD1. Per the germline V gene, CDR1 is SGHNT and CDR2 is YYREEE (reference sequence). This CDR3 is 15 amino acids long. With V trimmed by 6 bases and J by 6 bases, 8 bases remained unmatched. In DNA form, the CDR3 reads TGTGCCAGCACCTCCAGGGGGCCAAGTAATTCACCCCTCCACTTT. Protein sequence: CASTSRGPSNSPLHF.

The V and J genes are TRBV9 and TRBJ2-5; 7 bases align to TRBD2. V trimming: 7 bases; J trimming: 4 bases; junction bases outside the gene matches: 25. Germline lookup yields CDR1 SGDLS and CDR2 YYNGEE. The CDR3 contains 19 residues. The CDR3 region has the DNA TGTGCCAGCTCACGTGAGGCGGGAGCGAGCGGGATCCGGTTAGAGACCCAGTACTTC. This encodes CASSREAGASGIRLETQYF.

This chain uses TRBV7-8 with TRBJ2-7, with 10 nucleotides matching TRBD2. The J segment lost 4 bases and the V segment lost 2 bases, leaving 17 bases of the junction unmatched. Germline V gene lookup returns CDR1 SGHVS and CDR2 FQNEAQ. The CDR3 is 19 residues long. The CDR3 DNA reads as TGTGCCAGCAGCTTAAGATCAGCTAGCGGGAGTGGGGGTAATTACGAGCAGTACTTC. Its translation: CASSLRSASGSGGNYEQYF.

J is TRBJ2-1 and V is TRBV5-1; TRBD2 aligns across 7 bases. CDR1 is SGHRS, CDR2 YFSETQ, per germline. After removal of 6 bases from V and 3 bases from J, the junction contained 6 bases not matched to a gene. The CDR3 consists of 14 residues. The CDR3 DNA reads TGCGCCAGCACCAATCCGGGGGGCTACAATGAGCAGTTCTTC. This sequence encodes CASTNPGGYNEQFF.